The next 2 T cell receptor beta chains were all read from a single sample in a study of Ad26.COV2.S vaccination and SARS-CoV-2 variants. Treatment indicated: roughly 18 received Ad26.COV2.S at low or high dose, single or two shots; five or six received placebo; per-sample allocation not given. Vaccine and placebo recipients were sampled on day 63 after the first injection. Produced via immunoSEQ multiplex PCR; TCRdb's table is partial and in-frame only. Among about 480,000 clones listed, about 83% were seen once. The starting material was peripheral blood, obtained in a trial of Ad26.COV2.S vaccine versus placebo. Receptors originate from a person between 18 and 65 years old who received the Ad26.COV2.S COVID-19 vaccine or a placebo.

The chain carries TRBV11-2 and TRBJ2-5; D is tentatively TRBD1 or TRBD2 (5 bases each). The length of the CDR3 is 17 residues. The germline gives CDR1 SGHAT, CDR2 FQNNGV. V lost 5 bases and J lost 4, with 23 bases in between. The CDR3 reads CASSNPTTQRGLETQYF. CDR3 DNA sequence: TGTGCCAGCAGCAACCCCACGACTCAACGGGGCCTAGAGACCCAGTACTTC.

The chain joins TRBV19 to TRBJ2-5; 12 bases align to TRBD2. CDR3 size: 14 residues. V lost 5 bases, J lost 9 bases, and 7 bases stayed unmatched. Germline V gene data show CDR1 as LNHDA and CDR2 as SQIVND (reference sequence). CDR3 bases: TGTGCCAGTAGTCCTCTAGCGGGAGGGGTTGCCCAGTACTTC. It yields the protein CASSPLAGGVAQYF.